Listed here is a single T cell receptor beta chain. Its target is not known. This specimen belongs to a study of identical twins. Study-wide points: Twin-shared out-of-frame alpha sequences were enriched for low generation probability.

Unique molecular identifiers were in the cDNA, with template-switch universal primer binding. TCRdb analysed the 5' RACE reads with MiXCR anew, one entry per CDR3 protein. The profile shows under 350,000 distinct CDR3 sequences, roughly 10% of them singletons. Germline CDR1 SGHAT, CDR2 FQDESV (reference sequence). Trimming removed 7 bases from V and 3 bases from J; junction bases left unmatched: 15. The CDR3 has 18 amino acids. Another study also made use of these data, one on yellow fever vaccine responses in identical twins.

The receptor was isolated from a woman aged 18-29 years in good health. The chain is built from TRBV11-1 and TRBJ2-3; TRBD2 matches 11 bases. The sample was CD8+ T cells sorted from blood. The CDR3 DNA sequence: TGTGCCAGCAACGACCCGGGACTAGCGGAGTTAAGGACAGATACGCAGTATTTT. Translating gives CASNDPGLAELRTDTQYF.